Following are 27 T cell receptor beta chains from one sample sequenced in a study of T cell responses to AZD1222 COVID-19 vaccine. TCRdb's copy holds only in-frame clones and misses some; the assay was immunoSEQ multiplex PCR. The sample holds around 160,000 clones; around nine tenths are singletons and the top ten take approximately 2.9%. The sample was peripheral blood, taken on day 0 of MenACWY control vaccination. The receptor set was obtained from an adult in good health.

The chain recombines TRBV5-8 with TRBJ2-1; D uncertain. The CDR3 has 12 amino acids. V was cut by 4 bases and J by 7 bases, with 9 bases left in between. Germline CDR1 SGHTS, CDR2 YDEGEE. The CDR3 region is CASSKWVNEQFF. The CDR3 DNA reads TGTGCCAGCAGCAAATGGGTGAATGAGCAGTTCTTC.

This clone was seen a single time. The V and J genes are TRBV20-1 and TRBJ2-2, with 9 bases matching TRBD2. After removal of 6 bases from V and 4 bases from J, the junction contained 6 bases not matched to a gene. The germline V gene has CDR1 DFQATT and CDR2 SNEGSKA (reference sequence). The CDR3 totals 14 residues. The CDR3 loop reads CSASSGSGTGELFF. CDR3 bases: TGCAGTGCAAGTAGCGGGAGTGGCACCGGGGAGCTGTTTTTT.

The chain joins TRBV11-2 to TRBJ1-6; D gene ambiguous. CDR1 is SGHAT, CDR2 FQNNGV, per germline. The length of the CDR3 is 14 residues. Trimming cost V 2 bases and J 10 bases, with 12 bases left between them. This chain's CDR3 is CASSLREAGSPLHF. Written as DNA, the CDR3 is TGTGCCAGCAGCTTAAGGGAGGCGGGGTCACCCCTCCACTTT.

CDR3 bases: TGCGCCAGCGGAACGGGACAGCCGAGAGGAGAGCAGTACTTC. This translates into CASGTGQPRGEQYF. This chain links TRBV5-1 with TRBJ2-7; 7 bases line up with TRBD1. The germline V gene has CDR1 SGHRS and CDR2 YFSETQ. V was clipped by 7 bases and J by 7 bases; unmatched bases: 14. This CDR3 contains 14 residues.

This clone came up once. The V call is TRBV6-6, the J call TRBJ2-3; 10 nucleotides agree with TRBD2. The germline V gene has CDR1 MNHNY and CDR2 SVGAGI (reference sequence). V shed 10 bases, J shed 8 bases, and the junction held 12 bases outside the gene matches. CDR3 size: 14 residues. CDR3 coding DNA: TGTGCCAACCGAGAGAGCGGGGGGGCCGGTACGCAGTATTTT. It is translated as CANRESGGAGTQYF.

V and J are TRBV5-5 and TRBJ2-3; D may be TRBD2 (6 bases). V was cut by 2 bases and J by 8 bases, with 15 bases left in between. Looked up from germline, CDR1 is SGHKS and CDR2 is YYEKEE (reference sequence). CDR3 length: 14 amino acids. The CDR3 reads CASSFSTGRGTQYF. The CDR3 DNA is TGTGCCAGCAGCTTTTCGACCGGGCGGGGTACGCAGTATTTT.

The CDR3 sequence is CAITGTAVSNGYTF. CDR3 bases: TGTGCCATCACCGGGACCGCCGTGAGTAATGGCTACACCTTC. The V call is TRBV10-3, the J call TRBJ1-2, with D maybe TRBD1 (5 bases). The CDR3 contains 14 residues. Germline CDR1 reads ENHRY; CDR2 reads SYGVKD. V gave up 7 bases and J gave up 6 bases, with 18 bases separating them.

This rearrangement joins TRBV7-2 to TRBJ2-3; D ambiguous. Germline CDR1 and CDR2: SGHTA and FQGNSA. V dropped 1 base and J dropped 2 bases, with 7 bases sitting between them. The CDR3 is made up of 14 amino acids. As DNA, the CDR3 is TGTGCCAGCAGCTTAGTACAGTCCACAGATACGCAGTATTTT. This gives the protein CASSLVQSTDTQYF.

This chain uses TRBV7-2 with TRBJ2-5; weak D call: TRBD2 (6 bases). The CDR3 covers 12 residues. Trimming pared 3 bases from V and 5 bases from J, leaving 7 bases between. CDR1 and CDR2 (germline): SGHTA, FQGNSA. The CDR3 coding sequence is TGTGCCAGCAGCTTGGGACTTGAGACCCAGTACTTC. Protein: CASSLGLETQYF. Using reference TRBV7-2 and TRBJ2-5 for the parts outside the CDR3, the full variable domain is GAGVSQSPSNKVTEKGKDVELRCDPISGHTALYWYRQSLGQGLEFLIYFQGNSAPDKSGLPSDRFSAERTGGSVSTLTIQRTQQEDSAVYLCASSLGLETQYFGPGTRLLVL.

V gene TRBV3-1 (or the pseudogene TRBV3-2) combines with J gene TRBJ2-2; TRBD2 might be the D (6 bases). This CDR3 spans 14 amino acids. Trimming pared 5 bases from V and 4 bases from J, leaving 11 bases between. Germline V CDR1 and CDR2: LGHDT, YNNKEL (reference sequence). The CDR3 here is CASSVLSGTGELFF. The DNA for the CDR3 is TGTGCCAGCAGCGTCCTTAGCGGCACCGGGGAGCTGTTTTTT.

Written as DNA, the CDR3 is TGCAGCGCACGGACTAGCGGGAGGGCCGTCGAGTATTTT. Its translation is CSARTSGRAVEYF. The rearrangement joins TRBV29-1 to TRBJ2-3; 15 bases agree with TRBD2. Germline values: CDR1 SQVTM, CDR2 ANQGSEA. With 7 bases clipped from V and 13 bases from J, the junction kept 9 bases outside the gene matches. The CDR3 consists of 13 residues.

This chain connects TRBV10-3 to TRBJ1-5; 9 bases align to TRBD1. Germline V lookup: CDR1 ENHRY, CDR2 SYGVKD. With 8 bases clipped from V and 7 bases from J, the junction kept 9 bases outside the gene matches. This CDR3 has 14 amino acids. The CDR3 bases are TGTGCCATCGGGGGACAGGGAACTCTCCAGCCCCAGCATTTT. Translated: CAIGGQGTLQPQHF.

The rearrangement links TRBV7-2 to TRBJ1-1; D possibly corresponds to TRBD1 (5 bases). Germline V CDR1 and CDR2: SGHTA, FQGNSA. V was clipped by 2 bases and J by 1 base, with 11 bases between them. The CDR3 contains 15 residues. This CDR3 reads CASSLMGQGNTEAFF. The CDR3 DNA is TGTGCCAGCAGCTTAATGGGGCAAGGGAACACTGAAGCTTTCTTT.

The V gene is TRBV29-1, the J gene TRBJ2-3, with TRBD2 as a possible D gene (5 bases). The CDR3 extends over 15 amino acids. V was cut by 1 base and J by 1 base, with 12 bases left in between. CDR1 is SQVTM, CDR2 ANQGSEA, per germline. The CDR3 nucleotides are TGCAGCGTTGAAGGGGTGCGGGCCCGCACAGATACGCAGTATTTT. Protein product: CSVEGVRARTDTQYF.

For the CDR3, the DNA is TGTGCCAGCAGTGATCAGGGGGCGGGTAATTCACCCCTCCACTTT. It encodes CASSDQGAGNSPLHF. The rearrangement links TRBV6-1 to TRBJ1-6; TRBD1 matches at 8 bases. Germline CDR1 reads MNHNS; CDR2 reads SASEGT. The trim removed 3 bases at V and 6 bases at J, leaving 4 bases unmatched. The CDR3 is 15 residues long.

This clone was seen a single time. V gene TRBV7-9 combines with J gene TRBJ1-5, with D hard to call. The CDR3 spans 12 residues. V was cut by 3 bases and J by 5 bases, with 5 bases left in between. The germline V gene has CDR1 SEHNR and CDR2 FQNEAQ (reference sequence). CDR3 in DNA: TGTGCCAGCAGCTTCGGGGATCAGCCCCAGCATTTT. This sequence encodes CASSFGDQPQHF.

This sequence joins TRBV29-1 and TRBJ2-2; D is ambiguous. Germline values: CDR1 SQVTM, CDR2 ANQGSEA. The CDR3 has 11 amino acids. In DNA, the CDR3 is TGCAGTGCAGGGAACACCGGGGAGCTGTTTTTT. Translated, it gives CSAGNTGELFF.

The genes are TRBV27 and TRBJ1-5; possibly TRBD1 for D (5 bases). This CDR3 spans 13 amino acids. CDR1 is MNHEY, CDR2 SMNVEV, per germline (reference sequence). V shed 5 bases and J shed 6 bases, with 11 bases lying between them. The CDR3 reads CASSLREGQPQHF. The CDR3 coding sequence is TGTGCCAGCAGTCTCAGGGAAGGTCAGCCCCAGCATTTT.

In its sample, this clone was seen once. The chain recombines TRBV6-5 with TRBJ1-4, with a possible D match to TRBD1 (5 bases). Germline CDR1 reads MNHEY; CDR2 reads SVGAGI. This CDR3 spans 15 amino acids. The V end was cut by 5 bases, the J end by 2 bases, with 12 bases between. CDR3 coding DNA: TGTGCCAGCAGTAGTAACAGGAACACTAATGAAAAACTGTTTTTT. Amino acids: CASSSNRNTNEKLFF.

V and J are TRBV11-3 and TRBJ2-1; unclear D gene. Germline V gene lookup returns CDR1 SGHNT and CDR2 YENEEA. The CDR3 is 14 amino acids. V dropped 2 bases and J dropped 6 bases, with 11 bases sitting between them. CDR3 region: CASSLTVYGNEQFF. CDR3 in DNA: TGTGCCAGCAGCTTAACAGTTTATGGCAATGAGCAGTTCTTC.

V and J are TRBV3-1 (or the pseudogene TRBV3-2) and TRBJ1-1; D is ambiguous. The germline V and J ends were trimmed by 0 bases and 2 bases, with 7 bases remaining between them. This CDR3 is built from 14 residues. CDR1 is LGHDT, CDR2 YNNKEL, per germline (reference sequence). CDR3 sequence reads: CASSQDRGNTEAFF. The CDR3 DNA reads TGTGCCAGCAGCCAAGATCGGGGTAACACTGAAGCTTTCTTT.

The rearrangement links TRBV18 to TRBJ1-6, with 11 bases fitting TRBD1. This CDR3 spans 15 amino acids. CDR1 is KGHSH, CDR2 LQKENI, per germline. Unmatched junction bases numbered 5, after V lost 3 bases and J lost 10 bases. The CDR3 protein is CASSPDRGPSSPLHF. In nucleotides, the CDR3 is TGTGCCAGCTCACCGGACAGGGGGCCAAGCTCACCCCTCCACTTT.

The chain combines TRBV6-5 with TRBJ2-5; D remains ambiguous. Per germline, CDR1 MNHEY and CDR2 SVGAGI. This CDR3 region has 15 residues. The ends were cut back, 4 bases at V and 0 bases at J, with 12 bases in the middle. The CDR3: CASSSRHTYQETQYF. The CDR3 DNA reads as TGTGCCAGCAGTTCCCGCCACACGTACCAAGAGACCCAGTACTTC.

The J gene is TRBJ1-4, the V gene TRBV5-5; D is undetermined. There are 15 residues in the CDR3. In germline, CDR1 is SGHKS, CDR2 YYEKEE (reference sequence). V was trimmed by 1 base and J by 1 base, leaving 8 bases between them. The CDR3 coding sequence is TGTGCCAGCAGCTTGTCGTTGGGAACTAATGAAAAACTGTTTTTT. It codes for CASSLSLGTNEKLFF. Using reference TRBV5-5 and TRBJ1-4 for the parts outside the CDR3, the full variable domain is DAGVTQSPTHLIKTRGQQVTLRCSPISGHKSVSWYQQVLGQGPQFIFQYYEKEERGRGNFPDRFSARQFPNYSSELNVNALLLGDSALYLCASSLSLGTNEKLFFGSGTQLSVL.

This chain connects TRBV30 to TRBJ1-5; D is unresolved. Germline CDR1 and CDR2: GTSNPN and SVGIG (reference sequence). This CDR3 region has 12 residues. The V end lost 0 bases, the J end lost 9 bases, and 9 bases lay between the germline ends. The DNA of the CDR3 is TGTGCCTGGAGTGTAAATTCGTCGCCCCAGCATTTT. Protein product: CAWSVNSSPQHF.

V is TRBV10-1 and J is TRBJ1-1, with a tentative D call TRBD1 (5 bases). The CDR3 covers 13 residues. Germline V gene sequence: CDR1 WNHNN, CDR2 SYGVQD (reference sequence). The V gene lost 0 bases and the J gene lost 6 bases, with 8 bases spanning the gap. CDR3 in amino acids: CASSESGTPEAFF. CDR3 sequence (DNA): TGCGCCAGCAGTGAGTCAGGGACCCCTGAAGCTTTCTTT.

V gene TRBV7-3 combines with J gene TRBJ2-1; 11 bases align to TRBD2. The CDR3 spans 16 residues. With V trimmed by 2 bases and J by 4 bases, 4 bases remained unmatched. Germline V CDR1 and CDR2: SGHTA, FQGTGA. For the CDR3, the DNA is TGTGCCAGCAGCTTAGTAGCGGGAGGGCATTACAATGAGCAGTTCTTC. This gives the protein CASSLVAGGHYNEQFF.